This TCR beta chain was captured by sequencing in a study of cytomegalovirus exposure and HLA in healthy donors. Notes on the study in general: Near-uniform donor sequencing depth was presumed by presence/absence analyses. In vitro data verified a few CMV-associated chains as specific for CMV antigens.

With respect to this clone: Its specificity is unknown.

PCR employed 60 Vbeta and 13 Jbeta primers. Using immunoSEQ multiplex PCR, the repertoire was profiled, and TCRdb retains in-frame clones only, with some absent. This table holds 100,000 to 150,000 clones, approximately 81% found once. The donors comprised healthy bone marrow donors. V lost 1 base to trimming and J lost 0 bases, with 11 bases between them. Per the germline V gene, CDR1 is SGHRS and CDR2 is YFSETQ. There are 15 residues in the CDR3. Sequenced: PBMCs. The gene calls are TRBV5-1 and TRBJ2-7, with TRBD1 as a possible D gene (6 bases). This sequence was found in a man between 18 and 35 years old in good health and CMV-seronegative. CDR3 in amino acids: CASSLIPDSSYEQYF. CDR3 DNA sequence: TGCGCCAGCAGCTTGATTCCGGACAGCTCCTACGAGCAGTACTTC.